What follows describes a single TCR beta chain. This specimen comes from a study of human T cells and chemical hapten exposure. The time point denotes: pre-sensitization, week 0. The treatment here: therapeutic diphenylcyclopropenone sensitization with weekly scalp DPC. TCRdb independently ran MiXCR on the RACE reads; one entry per CDR3 protein. Seen here are about 120,000 distinct CDR3 sequences, less than 15% observed once, and the top ten hold about 3%. The CDR3 has 11 residues. Looked up from germline, CDR1 is SQVTM and CDR2 is ANQGSEA. Trimming removed 7 bases from V and 12 bases from J; junction bases left unmatched: 10.

The sequence derives from a woman aged 18-30 years with alopecia areata. Some clones in this sample may be carry-over from other donors' samples. Sequenced here: whole blood, sampled in connection with sensitization to the hapten diphenylcyclopropenone (DPC). The chain is built from TRBV29-1 and TRBJ2-3; TRBD2 agrees at 7 bases. The DNA of the CDR3 is TGCAGCGGGCAAGCGGGGTTGTCTCAGTATTTT. Translation gives CSGQAGLSQYF.